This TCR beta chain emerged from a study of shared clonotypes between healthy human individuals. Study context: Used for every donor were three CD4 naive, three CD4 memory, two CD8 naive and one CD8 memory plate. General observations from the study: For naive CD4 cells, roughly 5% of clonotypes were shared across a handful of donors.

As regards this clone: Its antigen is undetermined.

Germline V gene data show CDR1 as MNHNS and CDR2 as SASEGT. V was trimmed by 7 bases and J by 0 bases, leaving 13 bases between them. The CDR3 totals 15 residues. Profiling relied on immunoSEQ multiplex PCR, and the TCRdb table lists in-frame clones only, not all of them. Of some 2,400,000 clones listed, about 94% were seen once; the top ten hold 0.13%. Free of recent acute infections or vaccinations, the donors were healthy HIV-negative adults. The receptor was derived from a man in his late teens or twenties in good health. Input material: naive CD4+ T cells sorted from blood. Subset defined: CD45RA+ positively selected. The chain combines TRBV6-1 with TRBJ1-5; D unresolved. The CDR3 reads CASTLSGYSNQPQHF. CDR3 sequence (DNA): TGTGCCAGCACCCTATCGGGTTATAGCAATCAGCCCCAGCATTTT.